Following are 15 T cell receptor beta chains from one sample sequenced in a study of OX40 agonist ivuxolimab in advanced cancers. The protocol was immunoSEQ multiplex PCR, while the TCRdb copy is restricted to in-frame clones and leaves out a portion. The profile shows 35,000 to 40,000 clones, about 86% of them singletons. The specimen comprised CD4+ or CD8+ T cells sorted from blood, sampled in a trial of the OX40 agonist ivuxolimab. All receptors derive from an adult with an advanced solid tumor such as melanoma, head and neck, liver or kidney cancer.

The chain combines TRBV5-4 with TRBJ1-2, with 8 bases fitting TRBD1. The CDR3 has 14 residues. V lost 5 bases to trimming and J lost 8 bases; unmatched junction nucleotides: 11. Germline V gene data show CDR1 as SGHNT and CDR2 as YYREEE (reference sequence). The CDR3 sequence: CASRQSGGSQGYTF. CDR3 bases: TGTGCCAGCAGACAATCAGGGGGCTCGCAGGGCTACACCTTC. Supplemented by reference TRBV5-4 and TRBJ1-2, the full variable domain reads ETGVTQSPTHLIKTRGQQVTLRCSSQSGHNTVSWYQQALGQGPQFIFQYYREEENGRGNFPPRFSGLQFPNYSSELNVNALELDDSALYLCASRQSGGSQGYTFGSGTRLTVV.

V is TRBV27 and J is TRBJ2-6, with unresolved D. Trimming cost V 5 bases and J 2 bases, with 10 bases left between them. CDR3 length: 15 residues. From germline, CDR1 is MNHEY and CDR2 SMNVEV (reference sequence). CDR3 sequence (DNA): TGTGCCAGCAGTCCACAGCTGGCTGGGGCCAACGTCCTGACTTTC. Its translation is CASSPQLAGANVLTF. The full variable domain, rest sourced from reference TRBV27 and TRBJ2-6, is EAQVTQNPRYLITVTGKKLTVTCSQNMNHEYMSWYRQDPGLGLRQIYYSMNVEVTDKGDVPEGYKVSRKEKRNFPLILESPSPNQTSLYFCASSPQLAGANVLTFGAGSRLTVL.

This chain joins TRBV28 and TRBJ2-4; D might be TRBD1 or TRBD2, each matching 5 bases. V lost 4 bases, J lost 7 bases, and 17 bases lay in between. CDR1 is MDHEN and CDR2 is SYDVKM in the germline V gene. The CDR3 is 15 residues long. CDR3 coding DNA: TGTGCCAGCAGTTCCCCTCCAGGAGAGGGGAACATTCAGTACTTC. Protein sequence: CASSSPPGEGNIQYF.

The V and J genes are TRBV4-3 and TRBJ2-1; D perhaps matches TRBD2 (7 bases). V lost 1 base to trimming and J lost 7 bases, with 14 bases between them. Germline assignment: CDR1 LGHNA and CDR2 YSLEER. This CDR3 has 15 residues. In DNA, the CDR3 is TGCGCCAGCAGCCAAGTACGGGGGGCTTTTAATGAGCAGTTCTTC. Its translation: CASSQVRGAFNEQFF.

The rearrangement joins TRBV20-1 to TRBJ2-7; D possibly uses TRBD1 or TRBD2 (5 bases each). Per germline, CDR1 DFQATT and CDR2 SNEGSKA (reference sequence). The CDR3 totals 11 residues. CDR3 residues: CRAGQGDEQYF. CDR3 nucleotides: TGCAGGGCGGGTCAGGGCGACGAGCAGTACTTC.

V usage is TRBV5-5 and J usage is TRBJ2-3; D may match TRBD1 or TRBD2 (6 bases each). Germline CDR1 is SGHKS and CDR2 is YYEKEE (reference sequence). The CDR3 spans 15 residues. With 2 bases removed from V and 4 bases from J, the gap between germline ends came to 14 bases. CDR3: CASSLGGGSSDTQYF. The CDR3 DNA sequence: TGTGCCAGCAGCTTAGGAGGGGGGAGCTCAGATACGCAGTATTTT.

The V gene is TRBV18, the J gene TRBJ1-5; no firm D call. Looked up from germline, CDR1 is KGHSH and CDR2 is LQKENI. V lost 2 bases, J lost 3 bases, and 11 bases lay in between. The CDR3 extends over 15 amino acids. The CDR3 sequence: CASSPTTGPNQPQHF. CDR3 sequence (DNA): TGTGCCAGCTCACCAACCACCGGCCCCAATCAGCCCCAGCATTTT.

The J gene is TRBJ1-1, the V gene TRBV4-1, with D tentatively TRBD1 (5 bases). CDR3 length: 16 amino acids. Looked up from germline, CDR1 is MGHRA and CDR2 is YSYEKL. V was clipped by 1 base and J by 0 bases, with 12 bases between them. CDR3 amino acids: CASSQGGFRVNTEAFF. CDR3 DNA: TGCGCCAGCAGCCAAGGGGGGTTTAGGGTGAACACTGAAGCTTTCTTT.

CDR3 amino acids: CASSRQGVGNEQFF. CDR3 sequence (DNA): TGTGCCAGCAGTCGACAGGGAGTGGGAAATGAGCAGTTCTTC. The chain combines TRBV7-9 with TRBJ2-1; 7 bases align to TRBD1. V trimming: 6 bases; J trimming: 7 bases; junction bases outside the gene matches: 9. The V gene's germline CDR1 is SEHNR and CDR2 FQNEAQ (reference sequence). The CDR3 contains 14 residues.

The genes are TRBV29-1 and TRBJ2-1; D may be TRBD1 or TRBD2 (5 bases each). The CDR3 covers 14 residues. Deletions cut 7 bases from V and 0 bases from J, with 13 bases between. Germline V CDR1 and CDR2: SQVTM, ANQGSEA. The CDR3 bases are TGCAGCGCACGGGACCCCTTCTCCTACAATGAGCAGTTCTTC. Translated: CSARDPFSYNEQFF.

The chain employs TRBV5-1 and TRBJ2-7; TRBD1 is a possible D gene (7 bases). Deletions cut 5 bases from V and 1 base from J, with 10 bases between. Germline V gene sequence: CDR1 SGHRS, CDR2 YFSETQ. This CDR3 comprises 13 residues. The CDR3 sequence is CASRPGGSYEQYF. CDR3 in DNA: TGCGCCAGCAGACCAGGGGGGTCCTACGAGCAGTACTTC.

This chain links TRBV7-9 with TRBJ1-6; D unresolved. Germline values: CDR1 SEHNR, CDR2 FQNEAQ (reference sequence). The CDR3 spans 12 residues. Trimming pared 5 bases from V and 7 bases from J, leaving 6 bases between. CDR3 coding DNA: TGTGCCAGCAGCCCACCGAATTCACCCCTCCACTTT. It codes for CASSPPNSPLHF.

The V and J genes are TRBV7-8 and TRBJ1-1; a possible D gene is TRBD1 (5 bases). The CDR3 runs 13 residues. V gave up 6 bases and J gave up 1 base, with 9 bases separating them. Germline CDR1 is SGHVS and CDR2 is FQNEAQ. The CDR3 DNA reads TGTGCCAGCAGAACCGGGGGGAACACTGAAGCTTTCTTT. Translated, it gives CASRTGGNTEAFF.

The gene calls are TRBV6-6 and TRBJ2-7; D is unclear. This CDR3 comprises 13 residues. Germline V CDR1 and CDR2: MNHNY, SVGAGI (reference sequence). Trimming shortened V by 2 bases and J by 3 bases, and 8 bases separated the two germline ends. The CDR3 sequence is CASSYMVGYEQYF. DNA for the CDR3: TGTGCCAGCAGTTACATGGTGGGCTACGAGCAGTACTTC.

The chain couples TRBV5-4 to TRBJ1-4, with 8 bases fitting TRBD1. Germline-derived CDR1 and CDR2 are SGHNT and YYREEE (reference sequence). The trim removed 0 bases at V and 11 bases at J, leaving 6 bases unmatched. This CDR3 spans 14 amino acids. The CDR3: CASSLEGQARKLFF. CDR3 nucleotide sequence: TGTGCCAGCAGCTTGGAGGGACAGGCGAGGAAACTGTTTTTT.